This T cell receptor beta chain was obtained from a study of T cell clones after liver transplantation. Overall study context: Third-party-reactive TCRbeta sequences from pre-transplant mixed lymphocyte reactions served as antigen-independent comparators. Regarding the study as a whole: Graft donor-reactive T cells may have migrated into the graft rather than being deleted. These preliminary findings come from unstandardized post-transplant sampling times.

Sorting of unstimulated PBMCs yielded separate CD3+CD4+ and CD3+CD8+ fractions. The CDR3 is 14 amino acids. Germline assignment: CDR1 LGHNA and CDR2 YNFKEQ. Trimming removed 0 bases at V and 4 bases at J, with 9 bases between. Using immunoSEQ multiplex PCR, the repertoire was profiled, and TCRdb retains in-frame clones only, with some absent. The sample carries some 33,000 clones, around 94% recorded once. A remark on this clone: Its specificity is unknown.

This specimen consisted of CD8+ T cells from blood, obtained 12 months after liver transplant. The TCR originated in a human patient who received a liver transplant. Part of the T cells may come from the graft donor. V usage is TRBV4-2 and J usage is TRBJ1-2; D not resolved. The CDR3 loop is CASSQDRGGYGYTF. In nucleotides, the CDR3 is TGTGCCAGCAGCCAAGATCGGGGTGGCTATGGCTACACCTTC.